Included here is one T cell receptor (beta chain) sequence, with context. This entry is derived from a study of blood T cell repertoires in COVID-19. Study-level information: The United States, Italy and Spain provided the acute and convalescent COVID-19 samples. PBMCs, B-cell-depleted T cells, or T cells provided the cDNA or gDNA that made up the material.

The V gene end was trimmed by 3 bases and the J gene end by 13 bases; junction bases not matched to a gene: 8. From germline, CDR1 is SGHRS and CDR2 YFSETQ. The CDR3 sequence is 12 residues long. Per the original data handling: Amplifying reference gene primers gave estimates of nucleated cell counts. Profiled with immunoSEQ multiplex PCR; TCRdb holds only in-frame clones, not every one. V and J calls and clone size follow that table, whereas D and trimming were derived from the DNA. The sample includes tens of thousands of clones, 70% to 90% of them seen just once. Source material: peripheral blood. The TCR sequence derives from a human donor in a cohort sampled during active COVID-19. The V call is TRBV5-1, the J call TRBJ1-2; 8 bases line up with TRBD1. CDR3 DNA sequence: TGCGCCAGCAGCTCCGGGACAGGCCATGGCACCTTC. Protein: CASSSGTGHGTF.